These 28 T cell receptor beta chains were sequenced from one sample in a study of blood T cell repertoires in COVID-19. Sequencing used immunoSEQ multiplex PCR; TCRdb keeps in-frame clones, though not all of them. The table has hundreds of thousands of clones, more than 85% seen once. The source material was PBMCs or T cells enriched from blood (not recorded which). Source of these receptors: a woman aged 25 to 39 who had recovered from COVID-19.

The chain is built from TRBV28 and TRBJ1-2; no definite D call. Trimming pared 1 base from V and 3 bases from J, leaving 6 bases between. From germline, CDR1 is MDHEN and CDR2 SYDVKM. The CDR3 has 13 amino acids. The CDR3 reads CASSLSRYYGYTF. CDR3 nucleotide sequence: TGTGCCAGCAGTTTATCCAGGTACTATGGCTACACCTTC.

V usage is TRBV6-2 or TRBV6-3 and J usage is TRBJ1-1, with TRBD1 matching 10 bases. V gave up 0 bases and J gave up 1 base; unmatched junction bases: 5. This CDR3 spans 17 amino acids. The V gene's germline CDR1 is MNHEY and CDR2 SVGEGT. CDR3 sequence: CASSYSGDRGWNTEAFF. DNA for the CDR3: TGTGCCAGCAGTTACTCGGGGGACAGGGGATGGAACACTGAAGCTTTCTTT.

V is TRBV20-1 and J is TRBJ2-1; TRBD2 agrees at 10 bases. Germline trimming cut 3 bases from V and 7 bases from J; bases unmatched to any gene: 18. The CDR3 length is 18 residues. The germline V gene has CDR1 DFQATT and CDR2 SNEGSKA (reference sequence). The CDR3, as DNA: TGCAGTGCTAGTGGGATTAGCGGGAGGTCTACGTGGGATAATGAGCAGTTCTTC. It codes for CSASGISGRSTWDNEQFF.

The chain couples TRBV25-1 to TRBJ2-7, with TRBD2 matching 10 bases. Unmatched junction bases numbered 10, after V lost 6 bases and J lost 5 bases. Germline CDR1 is MGHDK and CDR2 is SYGVNS. The CDR3 length is 15 residues. The CDR3 nucleotides read TGTGCCAGCAGCGAACGGACAGCGGGAGGGCACGAGCAGTACTTC. Translated, it gives CASSERTAGGHEQYF.

This clone has just one count. This sequence joins TRBV3-1 (or the pseudogene TRBV3-2) and TRBJ1-2; a possible D gene is TRBD1 (6 bases). Germline values: CDR1 LGHDT, CDR2 YNNKEL (reference sequence). The CDR3 has 14 amino acids. Trimming left V 6 bases short and J 0 bases short, with 11 bases between. The CDR3 sequence: CASRPTGSNYGYTF. The CDR3 DNA follows: TGTGCCAGCAGACCTACAGGGTCTAACTATGGCTACACCTTC.

The chain carries TRBV9 and TRBJ2-2; D remains unclear. V lost 0 bases and J lost 7, with 19 bases in between. There are 17 residues in the CDR3. The germline V gene has CDR1 SGDLS and CDR2 YYNGEE. CDR3 in DNA: TGTGCCAGCAGCGTAGGGCCCCTCTCCGCGGTGAGCGGGGAGCTGTTTTTT. This codes for CASSVGPLSAVSGELFF.

The chain combines TRBV7-3 with TRBJ2-1, with 15 bases that match TRBD2. The CDR3 extends over 17 amino acids. The J segment lost 7 bases and the V segment lost 5 bases, leaving 9 bases of the junction unmatched. Germline assignment: CDR1 SGHTA and CDR2 FQGTGA. CDR3 sequence: CASSPRTSGRAGNEQFF. The CDR3 nucleotides are TGTGCCAGCAGCCCACGGACTAGCGGGAGGGCCGGGAATGAGCAGTTCTTC.

The J gene is TRBJ1-5, the V gene TRBV19; maybe TRBD1 (6 bases). This CDR3 region has 14 residues. In germline, CDR1 is LNHDA, CDR2 SQIVND (reference sequence). The V end was cut by 5 bases, the J end by 2 bases, with 10 bases between. CDR3 amino acids: CASSPRTGNQPQHF. DNA of the CDR3: TGTGCCAGTAGTCCCCGGACAGGCAATCAGCCCCAGCATTTT.

The chain employs TRBV18 and TRBJ2-7, with TRBD1 matching 7 bases. The CDR3 extends over 14 amino acids. V lost 2 bases and J lost 0; bases outside the gene matches: 1. CDR1 and CDR2 (germline): KGHSH, LQKENI. The CDR3 nucleotides are TGTGCCAGCTCACCATCAGGGGGCTCCTACGAGCAGTACTTC. It specifies CASSPSGGSYEQYF.

J is TRBJ2-7 and V is TRBV3-1 (or the pseudogene TRBV3-2), with unresolved D. Germline loops: CDR1 LGHDT, CDR2 YNNKEL (reference sequence). V was clipped by 0 bases and J by 0 bases, with 9 bases between them. This CDR3 spans 15 amino acids. The CDR3 DNA sequence: TGTGCCAGCAGCCAAGAGCGAAGTAGCTCCTACGAGCAGTACTTC. Translated: CASSQERSSSYEQYF.

The chain is built from TRBV18 and TRBJ2-2; the match to TRBD1 covers 9 bases. The length of the CDR3 is 16 residues. Trimming at V came to 3 bases and at J to 3 bases, leaving 5 bases not matched to a gene. Germline assignment: CDR1 KGHSH and CDR2 LQKENI. CDR3 in amino acids: CASSPGQGFDTGELFF. In DNA, the CDR3 is TGTGCCAGCTCACCGGGACAGGGCTTCGACACCGGGGAGCTGTTTTTT.

The sample holds a few counts of this clone. The chain uses TRBV3-1 (or the pseudogene TRBV3-2) and TRBJ2-7; TRBD1 matches at 8 bases. Per germline, CDR1 LGHDT and CDR2 YNNKEL (reference sequence). V trimming: 1 base; J trimming: 3 bases; junction bases outside the gene matches: 11. This CDR3 is built from 17 residues. CDR3 sequence: CASSQAPRTGHHYEQYF. In DNA, the CDR3 is TGTGCCAGCAGCCAAGCTCCGAGGACAGGGCATCACTACGAGCAGTACTTC.

The chain couples TRBV3-1 (or the pseudogene TRBV3-2) to TRBJ1-2; TRBD1 is a possible D gene (6 bases). This CDR3 has 13 amino acids. V lost 1 base to trimming and J lost 7 bases, with 10 bases between them. Germline loops: CDR1 LGHDT, CDR2 YNNKEL (reference sequence). The CDR3 sequence: CASSQVGGAGYTF. CDR3 coding DNA: TGTGCCAGCAGCCAAGTTGGGGGGGCTGGCTACACCTTC.

This chain connects TRBV6-5 to TRBJ2-5; TRBD2 aligns across 12 bases. J was trimmed by 4 bases and V by 6 bases; bases with no gene match: 6. CDR1 and CDR2 from the germline V gene are MNHEY and SVGAGI. The length of the CDR3 is 15 residues. The CDR3 reads CASSHPGLAGETQYF. CDR3 DNA sequence: TGTGCCAGCAGCCACCCGGGACTAGCGGGAGAGACCCAGTACTTC.

This clone came up once. In DNA, the CDR3 is TGTGCCAGCAGCCAATCTTCGGGGTACACTGAAGCTTTCTTT. Its translation: CASSQSSGYTEAFF. The genes are TRBV3-1 (or the pseudogene TRBV3-2) and TRBJ1-1; no definite D call. This CDR3 spans 14 amino acids. CDR1 LGHDT and CDR2 YNNKEL come from the germline V gene (reference sequence). Trimming took 2 bases from V and 3 from J, leaving 10 bases between them.

The chain has TRBV24-1 and TRBJ2-2, with D possibly TRBD2 on 5 matching bases. This CDR3 contains 16 residues. Germline values: CDR1 KGHDR, CDR2 SFDVKD. V gave up 2 bases and J gave up 2 bases, with 11 bases separating them. The CDR3 loop reads CATSDWASKNTGELFF. The CDR3 region has the DNA TGTGCCACCAGTGATTGGGCTAGCAAAAACACCGGGGAGCTGTTTTTT.

The chain joins TRBV7-2 to TRBJ2-1; maybe TRBD1 (6 bases). The CDR3 has 14 amino acids. The ends were cut back, 5 bases at V and 8 bases at J, with 16 bases in the middle. The germline V gene encodes CDR1 SGHTA and CDR2 FQGNSA. CDR3 protein: CASSPQDRSDEQFF. CDR3 nucleotide sequence: TGTGCCAGCAGCCCTCAAGACAGGTCGGATGAGCAGTTCTTC.

The CDR3 protein is CASSLHGIYGYTF. The CDR3 nucleotides are TGTGCCAGCAGTCTACACGGGATCTATGGCTACACCTTC. The chain combines TRBV12-3 or TRBV12-4 with TRBJ1-2, with D uncertain. The V gene lost 5 bases and the J gene lost 4 bases, with 11 bases spanning the gap. This CDR3 contains 13 residues.

This chain joins TRBV9 and TRBJ1-2; a weak D match, TRBD1 (5 bases). The germline V gene has CDR1 SGDLS and CDR2 YYNGEE. Trimming left V 0 bases short and J 7 bases short, with 13 bases between. The length of the CDR3 is 14 residues. The CDR3 DNA sequence: TGTGCCAGCAGCGTAGATAGGGGAGGGGCTGGCTACACCTTC. Translating it yields CASSVDRGGAGYTF.

V gene TRBV30 combines with J gene TRBJ1-2; no firm D call. The CDR3 sequence is 13 residues long. V gave up 0 bases and J gave up 5 bases, with 10 bases separating them. The germline CDR1 and CDR2 sequences are GTSNPN and SVGIG (reference sequence). In DNA form, the CDR3 reads TGTGCCTGGAGTGTACTAGCCGGGTATGGCTACACCTTC. Protein: CAWSVLAGYGYTF.

The J gene is TRBJ2-7, the V gene TRBV11-2; 7 bases align to TRBD1. V shed 5 bases and J 4 bases; nucleotides not matched to a gene: 14. From germline, CDR1 is SGHAT and CDR2 FQNNGV. This CDR3 has 16 amino acids. CDR3 protein: CASSIQYRDSEYEQYF. The CDR3 DNA reads TGTGCCAGCAGCATCCAATACCGGGACAGCGAATACGAGCAGTACTTC. Based on the CDR3 plus reference TRBV11-2 and TRBJ2-7, the full variable domain is EAGVAQSPRYKIIEKRQSVAFWCNPISGHATLYWYQQILGQGPKLLIQFQNNGVVDDSQLPKDRFSAERLKGVDSTLKIQPAKLEDSAVYLCASSIQYRDSEYEQYFGPGTRLTVT.

The chain uses TRBV18 and TRBJ2-7; TRBD1 agrees at 9 bases. This CDR3 comprises 15 residues. The J segment lost 3 bases and the V segment lost 3 bases, leaving 6 bases of the junction unmatched. From germline, CDR1 is KGHSH and CDR2 LQKENI. In DNA form, the CDR3 reads TGTGCCAGCTCACCTACCGGGACAGGGAACTACGAGCAGTACTTC. Translating gives CASSPTGTGNYEQYF.

Only a few counts were recorded for this clone. This chain connects TRBV7-3 to TRBJ1-1; D possibly corresponds to TRBD1 (5 bases). V was pared by 1 base and J by 5 bases, with 11 bases between. CDR1 is SGHTA, CDR2 FQGTGA, per germline. The CDR3 runs to 14 residues. CDR3 protein: CASSLNGGVTEAFF. CDR3 in DNA: TGTGCCAGCAGCTTAAATGGGGGGGTGACTGAAGCTTTCTTT.

V is TRBV28 and J is TRBJ1-2, with D possibly being TRBD1 (6 bases). The CDR3 is 16 amino acids. The germline V gene encodes CDR1 MDHEN and CDR2 SYDVKM. The V end was cut by 6 bases, the J end by 7 bases, with 24 bases between. The CDR3 bases are TGTGCCAGCAGCCCTCCCATCGGGCAGGGGCTGAGTGGCTACACCTTC. It translates to CASSPPIGQGLSGYTF.

V is TRBV21-1 and J is TRBJ1-1; TRBD1 is the table's D call and was not checked against the DNA. TRBV21-1 represents a pseudogene. This CDR3 spans 14 amino acids. The CDR3 reads CARSCAGGQGEAFF. The CDR3 DNA sequence: TGTGCTAGATCCTGTGCAGGGGGGCAAGGAGAAGCTTTCTTT.

The chain combines TRBV7-3 with TRBJ2-1; 8 bases match TRBD1. The germline CDR1 and CDR2 sequences are SGHTA and FQGTGA. CDR3 length: 15 amino acids. Losses at the gene ends were 2 bases for V and 0 bases for J; bases not matched to a gene: 0. The CDR3 here is CASSLDRGSYNEQFF. The CDR3 nucleotides are TGTGCCAGCAGCTTAGACAGGGGCTCCTACAATGAGCAGTTCTTC.

This clone was counted a single time. The chain couples TRBV4-3 to TRBJ2-1; D is uncertain. The CDR3 runs to 18 residues. Germline values: CDR1 LGHNA, CDR2 YSLEER. V lost 1 base and J lost 2, with 18 bases in between. The CDR3 sequence: CASSQAPALGGAYNEQFF. The CDR3 bases are TGCGCCAGCAGCCAAGCTCCAGCTCTAGGTGGAGCCTACAATGAGCAGTTCTTC.

The CDR3 region is CASSQDPGQGYGYTF. CDR3 bases: TGTGCCAGCAGCCAAGATCCCGGACAGGGCTATGGCTACACCTTC. The chain is built from TRBV3-1 (or the pseudogene TRBV3-2) and TRBJ1-2; 8 positions match TRBD1. Germline loops: CDR1 LGHDT, CDR2 YNNKEL (reference sequence). The CDR3 extends over 15 amino acids. The V gene end was trimmed by 0 bases and the J gene end by 4 bases; junction bases not matched to a gene: 4.